Reported below is one T cell receptor (beta chain). The antigen is unknown. Clones were read by immunoSEQ multiplex PCR, and TCRdb kept only the in-frame ones, dropping some. The sample lists 850,000 to 1,100,000 clones, approximately 77% occurring once. The CDR3 has 14 amino acids. Per the germline V gene, CDR1 is SGHRS and CDR2 is YFSETQ. After removal of 4 bases from V and 3 bases from J, the junction contained 5 bases not matched to a gene. All donors were healthy HIV-negative adults lacking recent acute infections or vaccinations. The data originate from a study of shared clonotypes between healthy human individuals. Whole-study context: Each donor's CD4 naive and CD4 memory cells filled three plates apiece, CD8 naive two, and CD8 memory one. Notes on the study in general: Sequencing depth was expected to affect clonotype sharing among donors. Between a handful of donors, naive CD4 clonotypes were shared at a level of about 5%.

Sequencing used memory CD4+ T cells from PBMCs. This sample's subset: CD45RA-negative fraction. This TCR was recovered from a man between 18 and 35 years old in good health. Some clones in this sample may be carry-over from other donors' samples. The rearrangement joins TRBV5-1 to TRBJ2-7, with TRBD2 identical over 9 bases. This CDR3 is CASSPSGNIYEQYF. CDR3 sequence (DNA): TGCGCCAGCAGCCCTAGCGGGAACATCTACGAGCAGTACTTC.